These T cell receptor beta chains were read from a single sample in a study of blood T cell repertoires in COVID-19. Only in-frame clones appear in the TCRdb table, and some are missing; sequencing was by immunoSEQ multiplex PCR. This sample yields more than 110,000 clones, of which under 85% are seen a single time; roughly 9% belongs to the top ten. The sequenced sample was peripheral blood. These TCRs come from a woman older than 75 in a cohort sampled during active or convalescent COVID-19. Each CDR3 is given with its conserved first and last residue. D genes are given only for firm matches. A row's size may be missing; if present it is once, few, many or a size class.

TRBJ1-5 . TRBV19 TRBD1 CASKVGGALNQPQHF TGTGCCAGTAAAGTAGGGGGCGCCTTGAATCAGCCCCAGCATTTT
TRBJ1-2 . TRBV3-1/TRBV3-2 . CASSQDLRGGYTF TGTGCCAGCAGCCAAGATCTCAGGGGTGGCTACACCTTC
TRBJ2-2 . TRBV19 TRBD1 CASKGNLRGSNTGELFF TGTGCCAGTAAGGGGAATCTCAGGGGGTCCAACACCGGGGAGCTGTTTTTT
TRBJ2-5 . TRBV11-3 . CASSLDTYGTQYF TGTGCCAGCAGCTTAGATACGTACGGGACCCAGTACTTC
TRBJ1-6 . TRBV5-4 . CASSERQDYNSPLHF TGTGCCAGCAGCGAAAGACAGGACTATAATTCACCCCTCCACTTT
TRBJ1-2 . TRBV3-1/TRBV3-2 . CASSRQAAGYTF TGTGCCAGCAGCCGACAGGCCGCTGGCTACACCTTC
TRBJ1-2 . TRBV2 . CATQSGSDYGYTF TGTGCCACCCAGTCAGGGTCTGACTATGGCTACACCTTC
TRBJ1-4 . TRBV5-1 . CASSPSLRVMLPEKLFF TGCGCCAGCAGCCCCTCCCTTCGGGTGATGTTGCCTGAAAAACTGTTTTTT
TRBJ1-5 . TRBV2 . CASSEQGPQPQHF TGTGCCAGCAGTGAACAGGGTCCTCAGCCCCAGCATTTT
TRBJ1-2 . TRBV7-9 TRBD1 CASSRSGQDGYTF TGTGCCAGCAGCCGTAGCGGACAGGATGGCTACACCTTC
TRBJ1-6 . TRBV29-1 TRBD1 CSVRQGSNSPLHF TGCAGCGTTCGACAGGGTTCTAATTCACCCCTCCACTTT
TRBJ2-6 . TRBV6-5 . CASSSLGANVLTF TGTGCCAGCAGTTCTCTTGGGGCCAACGTCCTGACTTTC
TRBJ1-2 few TRBV6-1 . CASSEVSSYGYTF TGTGCCAGCAGTGAAGTATCCTCCTATGGCTACACCTTC
TRBJ1-1 . TRBV9 . CASSPGIITEAFF TGTGCCAGCAGCCCAGGGATAATCACTGAAGCTTTCTTT
TRBJ1-2 once TRBV2 TRBD1 CASSVQGARYGYTF TGTGCCAGCAGCGTACAGGGGGCGAGGTATGGCTACACCTTC
TRBJ2-3 . TRBV30 . CAWSVSLRDTQYF TGTGCCTGGAGTGTAAGCTTGCGAGATACGCAGTATTTT
TRBJ2-2 . TRBV11-3 . CASSLDPSGELFF TGTGCCAGCAGCTTAGATCCTTCCGGGGAGCTGTTTTTT
TRBJ2-1 . TRBV7-2 TRBD2 CASRLTTSVNEQFF TGTGCCAGCAGACTTACGACTAGCGTCAATGAGCAGTTCTTC
TRBJ2-3 . TRBV6-5 . CASREASTDTQYF TGTGCCAGCAGGGAGGCTAGCACAGATACGCAGTATTTT
TRBJ2-3 . TRBV7-3 TRBD2 CASSLSSGGSDTQYF TGTGCCAGCAGCTTAAGTAGCGGGGGTTCAGATACGCAGTATTTT
TRBJ2-3 . TRBV18 TRBD2 CASSPTSGNSDTQYF TGTGCCAGCTCACCAACTAGCGGGAATTCAGATACGCAGTATTTT
TRBJ1-4 . TRBV4-2 TRBD1 CASSRTGGISEKLFF TGTGCCAGCAGTCGGACAGGGGGTATAAGTGAAAAACTGTTTTTT
TRBJ2-7 . TRBV2 . CASRYRVESSYEQYF TGTGCCAGCAGATACAGGGTCGAGAGCTCCTACGAGCAGTACTTC
TRBJ1-2 many TRBV3-1/TRBV3-2 . CASSRGGVYGYTF TGTGCCAGCAGCCGGGGAGGGGTCTATGGCTACACCTTC
TRBJ2-7 . TRBV19 . CASRYQGGEQYF TGTGCCAGTAGGTATCAGGGGGGAGAGCAGTACTTC
TRBJ2-7 . TRBV5-6 TRBD1 CASSLAGQGDYEQYF TGTGCCAGCAGCTTGGCGGGACAGGGTGACTACGAGCAGTACTTC
TRBJ1-6 few TRBV19 . CASSTQGYSPLHF TGTGCCAGTAGTACGCAGGGATATTCACCCCTCCACTTT
TRBJ2-1 . TRBV4-1 . CASSQVGGGLYNEQFF TGCGCCAGCAGCCAAGTTGGGGGCGGCCTCTACAATGAGCAGTTCTTC
TRBJ2-7 . TRBV18 TRBD2 CASSPPVAGVREQYF TGTGCCAGCTCACCACCCGTAGCGGGGGTCCGCGAGCAGTACTTC
TRBJ1-1 . TRBV27 . CASSSQMNTEAFF TGTGCCAGCAGTTCCCAGATGAACACTGAAGCTTTCTTT
TRBJ2-3 . TRBV7-9 . CASSPRGGVADTQYF TGTGCCAGCAGCCCCCGCGGGGGCGTTGCAGATACGCAGTATTTT
TRBJ1-1 . TRBV3-1/TRBV3-2 TRBD1 CASSRIQGDAFF TGTGCCAGCAGCCGGATACAGGGGGACGCTTTCTTT
TRBJ1-2 . TRBV19 TRBD1 CASSPGQEGSYTF TGTGCCAGTAGTCCGGGACAGGAAGGGAGCTACACCTTC
TRBJ1-2 once TRBV28 TRBD1 CASVPGQVVRFGGYTF TGTGCCAGCGTCCCGGGACAGGTCGTTCGGTTCGGTGGCTACACCTTC
TRBJ2-5 . TRBV27 . CASRRGSSETQYF TGTGCCAGCAGACGGGGGTCGTCAGAGACCCAGTACTTC
TRBJ1-1 once TRBV6-5 . CASSHGGVTTEAFF TGTGCCAGCAGTCACGGGGGGGTGACGACTGAAGCTTTCTTT
TRBJ1-2 . TRBV7-2 TRBD1 CASSLGQGFGYTF TGTGCCAGCAGCTTAGGACAGGGGTTCGGCTACACCTTC
TRBJ2-5 . TRBV5-8 . CASSPEETQYF TGTGCCAGCAGCCCGGAAGAGACCCAGTACTTC
TRBJ1-3 . TRBV6-5 . CASSYSRGGNTIYF TGTGCCAGCAGTTACTCCCGGGGAGGAAACACCATATATTTT
TRBJ2-1 . TRBV2 . CASTELRSSEQFF TGTGCCAGCACGGAGTTGCGAAGTAGTGAGCAGTTCTTC
TRBJ2-3 once TRBV19 . CASSQQGGGTDTQYF TGTGCCAGTAGTCAACAGGGGGGGGGCACAGATACGCAGTATTTT
TRBJ1-2 . TRBV10-3 TRBD1 CAISVQGVDDYTF TGTGCCATCAGTGTACAGGGGGTTGATGACTACACCTTC
TRBJ2-2 . TRBV19 TRBD1 CASSYTGANTGELFF TGTGCCAGTAGTTATACAGGGGCCAACACCGGGGAGCTGTTTTTT
TRBJ2-3 . TRBV3-1/TRBV3-2 TRBD2 CASAGLAADTQYF TGTGCCAGCGCGGGACTAGCGGCAGATACGCAGTATTTT